The 20 T cell receptor beta chains listed next were all sequenced from one sample in a study of T cell repertoires in cytomegalovirus infection. For these receptors, no antigen is known. MiXCR, run by TCRdb on the reads, gives a single entry per CDR3 protein. Of approximately 590,000 distinct CDR3 sequences detected, approximately 40% appear once; the ten largest clones hold about 46%. The sample was cultured PBMCs, taken from culture after CMV antigen stimulation. The receptors stem from a human donor in good health (CMV status not recorded). Some clones in this sample may be carry-over from other donors' samples.

The sample holds a few counts of this clonotype. V is TRBV12-3 or TRBV12-4 and J is TRBJ1-5; D may be TRBD1 (5 bases). V lost 7 bases and J lost 6, with 16 bases in between. The CDR3 covers 14 residues. The CDR3, as DNA: TGTGCCAGCACACGCGGGGGGGTTGGTCAGCCCCAGCATTTT. This translates into CASTRGGVGQPQHF.

The chain carries TRBV4-1 and TRBJ1-2; TRBD1 agrees at 7 bases. The length of the CDR3 is 14 residues. Trimming removed 8 bases from V and 4 bases from J; junction bases left unmatched: 10. Germline CDR1 reads MGHRA; CDR2 reads YSYEKL. Here the CDR3 reads CASSNVGGAYGYTF. The CDR3 DNA reads TGCGCCAGCTCCAATGTAGGGGGCGCCTATGGCTACACCTTC.

V gene TRBV7-6 combines with J gene TRBJ2-7; TRBD2 matches at 7 bases. Germline CDR1 is SGHVS and CDR2 is FNYEAQ. The CDR3 spans 15 residues. The V and J ends lost 1 base and 5 bases, in that order; junction bases with no gene match: 8. The CDR3 region has the DNA TGTGCCAGCAGCTTAGGAACTAGCGAGCTGAACGAGCAGTACTTC. It translates to CASSLGTSELNEQYF.

The rearrangement joins TRBV4-1 to TRBJ2-5; TRBD2 aligns across 14 bases. The CDR3 runs to 18 residues. Germline CDR1 MGHRA, CDR2 YSYEKL. J was trimmed by 3 bases and V by 3 bases; bases with no gene match: 9. CDR3 in DNA: TGCGCCAGCAGCCAGGCGGGACTAGCGGGGGTGCTGGAAGAGACCCAGTACTTC. Translating it yields CASSQAGLAGVLEETQYF.

The sample holds a few counts of this clonotype. The chain links TRBV5-5 to TRBJ1-5, with D perhaps matching TRBD1 (6 bases). Trimming took 4 bases from V and 0 from J, leaving 14 bases between them. The length of the CDR3 is 16 residues. CDR1 SGHKS and CDR2 YYEKEE come from the germline V gene (reference sequence). CDR3 region: CASSPWGQPSNQPQHF. CDR3 coding DNA: TGTGCCAGCAGCCCCTGGGGGCAGCCTAGCAATCAGCCCCAGCATTTT.

The V call is TRBV7-2, the J call TRBJ2-1; 12 bases are a match to TRBD2. The V gene's germline CDR1 is SGHTA and CDR2 FQGNSA. There are 17 residues in the CDR3. V was pared by 1 base and J by 7 bases, with 8 bases of the junction left unmatched. For the CDR3, the DNA is TGTGCCAGCAGCTTAGTGGCTAGCGGGAGGGCCGGAAATGAGCAGTTCTTC. This translates into CASSLVASGRAGNEQFF.

The table lists this clonotype with many counts. This chain uses TRBV7-2 with TRBJ2-7; a weak D match, TRBD2 (6 bases). Germline CDR1 and CDR2: SGHTA and FQGNSA. V shed 3 bases and J shed 3 bases, with 15 bases lying between them. This CDR3 is built from 15 residues. In DNA, the CDR3 is TGTGCCAGCAGCTTTACTAGCTCTCTCCTCTACGAGCAGTACTTC. Amino acids: CASSFTSSLLYEQYF.

V is TRBV6-8 and J is TRBJ1-1; D gene ambiguous. The germline V gene encodes CDR1 MNHGY and CDR2 SAAAGT. V lost 5 bases to trimming and J lost 2 bases, with 6 bases between them. The CDR3 is 12 amino acids. The CDR3 DNA is TGTGCCAGCAGTAGGGATAACACTGAAGCTTTCTTT. Amino acid sequence: CASSRDNTEAFF.

This chain joins TRBV3-1 and TRBJ1-6; D gene ambiguous. Per the germline V gene, CDR1 is LGHDT and CDR2 is YNNKEL (reference sequence). The CDR3 runs 12 residues. Trimming removed 1 base at V and 8 bases at J, with 3 bases between. The CDR3 is CASSQGYSPLHF. In DNA form, the CDR3 reads TGTGCCAGCAGCCAAGGTTATTCACCCCTCCACTTT.

This clonotype appeared once. The V call is TRBV4-1, the J call TRBJ2-7, with D unclear. CDR1 and CDR2 (germline): MGHRA, YSYEKL. The CDR3 loop spans 13 amino acids. V was cut by 0 bases and J by 6 bases, with 9 bases left in between. CDR3 nucleotide sequence: TGCGCCAGCAGCCAAGAATTGCTGGGCGAGCAGTACTTC. It codes for CASSQELLGEQYF.

The chain recombines TRBV20-1 with TRBJ2-7; 13 positions agree with TRBD2. The J segment lost 2 bases and the V segment lost 3 bases, leaving 13 bases of the junction unmatched. The CDR3 loop spans 18 amino acids. Germline lookup yields CDR1 DFQATT and CDR2 SNEGSKA (reference sequence). This chain's CDR3 is CSASARLAGGTTPYEQYF. Written as DNA, the CDR3 is TGCAGTGCTAGTGCTCGACTAGCGGGAGGCACCACCCCCTACGAGCAGTACTTC.

This chain joins TRBV7-6 and TRBJ2-1, with unresolved D. V gave up 6 bases and J gave up 6 bases, with 6 bases separating them. Germline CDR1 SGHVS, CDR2 FNYEAQ. CDR3 length: 11 amino acids. CDR3 region: CASRMGNEQFF. The CDR3 bases are TGTGCCAGCAGGATGGGCAATGAGCAGTTCTTC.

The CDR3 region has the DNA TGTGCCAGCAGCGAAGCGGGGGACCTCTACAATGAGCAGTTCTTC. It encodes CASSEAGDLYNEQFF. This chain joins TRBV28 and TRBJ2-1; TRBD2 matches 8 bases. CDR3 length: 15 residues. After removal of 6 bases from V and 3 bases from J, the junction contained 7 bases not matched to a gene. The V gene's germline CDR1 is MDHEN and CDR2 SYDVKM.

This clonotype has just a few counts. The J gene is TRBJ2-1, the V gene TRBV6-2 or TRBV6-3, with D unresolved. There are 14 residues in the CDR3. V was clipped by 4 bases and J by 3 bases, with 10 bases between them. CDR1 is MNHEY and CDR2 is SVGEGT in the germline V gene. DNA of the CDR3: TGTGCCAGCAGTTTCTTCGAGAACTACAATGAGCAGTTCTTC. The encoded protein is CASSFFENYNEQFF.

This clonotype occurred many times. The gene calls are TRBV7-2 and TRBJ2-1; D is unclear. The CDR3 is made up of 12 amino acids. V was pared by 2 bases and J by 2 bases, with 1 base between. The germline CDR1 and CDR2 sequences are SGHTA and FQGNSA. The CDR3 loop is CASSLTYNEQFF. In DNA, the CDR3 is TGTGCCAGCAGCTTAACCTACAATGAGCAGTTCTTC.

The CDR3, as DNA: TGTGCCAGCAGCTTAGAATTGGGAAGCGGGACCCACACAGATACGCAGTATTTT. Translation gives CASSLELGSGTHTDTQYF. The chain joins TRBV7-2 to TRBJ2-3; TRBD2 matches at 7 bases. Losses at the gene ends were 1 base for V and 2 bases for J; bases not matched to a gene: 12. Germline loops: CDR1 SGHTA, CDR2 FQGNSA. The CDR3 is 18 residues long.

The chain recombines TRBV6-5 with TRBJ1-3; 7 bases agree with TRBD1. V lost 6 bases and J lost 4; bases outside the gene matches: 6. Germline V lookup: CDR1 MNHEY, CDR2 SVGAGI. The CDR3 consists of 14 residues. The CDR3 protein is CASRLTGDGNTIYF. CDR3 DNA: TGTGCCAGCAGACTTACAGGGGACGGAAACACCATATATTTT.

The chain combines TRBV4-1 with TRBJ2-1; either TRBD1 or TRBD2 may fit D (5 bases each). Trimming pared 1 base from V and 0 bases from J, leaving 10 bases between. This CDR3 comprises 16 residues. The germline V gene has CDR1 MGHRA and CDR2 YSYEKL. This chain's CDR3 is CASSQGDGGSYNEQFF. CDR3 bases: TGCGCCAGCAGCCAAGGAGATGGGGGCTCCTACAATGAGCAGTTCTTC.

The chain is built from TRBV3-1 and TRBJ2-2; D not certain. Germline V gene lookup returns CDR1 LGHDT and CDR2 YNNKEL (reference sequence). CDR3 size: 11 residues. Trimming pared 6 bases from V and 4 bases from J, leaving 3 bases between. The chain's CDR3 is CASRFTGELFF. In DNA form, the CDR3 reads TGTGCCAGCAGATTCACCGGGGAGCTGTTTTTT.

The table lists this clonotype with a few counts. This sequence joins TRBV12-3 or TRBV12-4 and TRBJ2-4; 7 bases agree with TRBD1. The CDR3 totals 16 residues. V was pared by 1 base and J by 1 base, with 4 bases of the junction left unmatched. The CDR3 sequence: CASSLGGTVAKNIQYF. The CDR3 DNA reads TGTGCCAGCAGTTTAGGGGGGACAGTCGCCAAAAACATTCAGTACTTC.